This T cell receptor (beta chain) was sequenced in a study of CXCR3-negative and CXCR3-positive naive CD8 T cells. At the level of the study: Sequencing brought in 120 million to 150 million TRB reads altogether, and each library got about 1.5 +/- 0.3 million. Findings of the study overall: Memory cells diverged, while naive CXCR3-positive and CXCR3-negative cells had similar TRBV-TRBJ usage. Similarly elevated diversity marked both naive subsets, with memory CD8+ cells showing far lower diversity.

UMI-labeled 5' RACE yielded the TRB cDNA libraries. TCRdb reanalyzed the 5' RACE reads, giving one entry per CDR3 protein sequence and no DNA. Its clone listing holds roughly 24,000 distinct CDR3 sequences. With respect to this clonotype: Its antigen is still unknown.

CDR3 length: 14 residues. Germline assignment: CDR1 MNHNS and CDR2 SASEGT. Sequenced: memory CD8+ T cells from blood. This clonotype was obtained from a human donor in good health. Some clones in this sample may be carry-over from other donors' samples. V is TRBV6-1 and J is TRBJ1-5. The CDR3 here is CASSERTEVQPQHF.